These T cell receptor beta chains were read from a single sample in a study of cytomegalovirus exposure and HLA in healthy donors. Assay used: immunoSEQ multiplex PCR; TCRdb lists only in-frame clones, some missing. The sample data list under 70,000 clones. Material: PBMCs. The source of these receptors is a woman in her 30s in good health and CMV-seropositive. The CDR3 runs from the conserved cysteine through the conserved F or W. D genes are given only for firm matches.

>TRBV5-1|-|TRBJ1-2
TGCGCCAGCAGAGAGAGTAACTATGGCTACACCTTC
CASRESNYGYTF
>TRBV5-6|TRBD2|TRBJ2-7
TGTGCCAGCAGCTTGGGGTCTGGGACTACCCCTAGGGAGCAGTACTTC
CASSLGSGTTPREQYF
>TRBV6-1|-|TRBJ1-1
TGTGCCAGCAGTGAATCAGGGGCCGACACTGAAGCTTTCTTT
CASSESGADTEAFF
>TRBV6-1|-|TRBJ1-5
TGTGCCAGCAGTGGGGGGCCCGTGCGCAATCAGCCCCAGCATTTT
CASSGGPVRNQPQHF
>TRBV16|TRBD1|TRBJ2-7
TGTGCCAGCAGCCAATCTCCGACAGGGGAAGGGTACGAGCAGTACTTC
CASSQSPTGEGYEQYF
>TRBV4-2|TRBD1|TRBJ1-1
TGTGCCAGCAGCCAAGAACCGGGACAGGGGAACACTGAAGCTTTCTTT
CASSQEPGQGNTEAFF
>TRBV29-1|TRBD2|TRBJ2-1
TGCAGCGTTCCCAGCGGGAACTACAATGAGCAGTTCTTC
CSVPSGNYNEQFF
>TRBV30|-|TRBJ2-7
TGTGCCGGGAGTGTACAAGGTAGCCTAGCCTACGAGCAGTACTTC
CAGSVQGSLAYEQYF
>TRBV6-1|-|TRBJ1-2
TGTGCCAGCAGTGACTTCCGGGGCGGGGCCTATGGCTACACCTTC
CASSDFRGGAYGYTF
>TRBV5-1|TRBD2|TRBJ2-3
TGCGCCAGCAGCCCAGGGACTAGCGGAGTATCCACAGATACGCAGTATTTT
CASSPGTSGVSTDTQYF
>TRBV30|-|TRBJ1-5
TGTGCTTGGAGTCTCACAAAGAATCAGCCCCAGCATTTT
CAWSLTKNQPQHF
>TRBV15|-|TRBJ1-6
TGTGCCACCAGCAGAGATCGGACAGCCAAAAATTCACCCCTACACTTT
CATSRDRTAKNSPLHF
>TRBV6-6|-|TRBJ2-5
TGTGCCAGCAGTTACCGCCAAGAGACCCAGTACTTC
CASSYRQETQYF
>TRBV18|-|TRBJ1-1
TGTGCCAGCTCACCGGGGCAAAATTTCAACACTGAAGCTTTCTTT
CASSPGQNFNTEAFF
>TRBV5-1|-|TRBJ1-5
TGCGCCAGCAGCTTGGACCAGGGTGATCAGCCCCAGCATTTT
CASSLDQGDQPQHF
>TRBV6-5|TRBD2|TRBJ2-1
TGTGCCAGCAGTTGGGGTCTAGCGGGGAGAGAGCAGTTCTTC
CASSWGLAGREQFF